These 2 T cell receptor beta chains were all obtained from the same sample, sequenced in a study of Ad26.COV2.S vaccination and SARS-CoV-2 variants. Using immunoSEQ multiplex PCR, the repertoire was profiled, and TCRdb retains in-frame clones only, with some absent. This table holds under 95,000 clones, approximately 82% found once. The source material was peripheral blood, sampled after recovery from COVID-19. These receptors came from a human donor who had recovered from COVID-19.

In the case of this clone: This CDR3 is also generated by other DNA sequences in the sample. The genes are TRBV6-6 and TRBJ1-5; perhaps TRBD1 as D (6 bases). Looked up from germline, CDR1 is MNHNY and CDR2 is SVGAGI (reference sequence). CDR3 length: 15 amino acids. Trimming took 2 bases from V and 6 from J, leaving 14 bases between them. CDR3 sequence: CASSYRGGGGQPQHF. For the CDR3, the DNA is TGTGCCAGCAGTTACCGGGGGGGCGGGGGTCAGCCCCAGCATTTT.

The chain carries TRBV5-6 and TRBJ2-2; TRBD1 might be the D (5 bases). Germline V CDR1 and CDR2: SGHDT, YYEEEE. This CDR3 comprises 14 residues. The V end lost 4 bases, the J end lost 4 bases, and 11 bases lay between the germline ends. Here the CDR3 DNA reads TGTGCCAGCAGCCCCCAGGGTTTCACCGGGGAGCTGTTTTTT. Amino acid sequence: CASSPQGFTGELFF.